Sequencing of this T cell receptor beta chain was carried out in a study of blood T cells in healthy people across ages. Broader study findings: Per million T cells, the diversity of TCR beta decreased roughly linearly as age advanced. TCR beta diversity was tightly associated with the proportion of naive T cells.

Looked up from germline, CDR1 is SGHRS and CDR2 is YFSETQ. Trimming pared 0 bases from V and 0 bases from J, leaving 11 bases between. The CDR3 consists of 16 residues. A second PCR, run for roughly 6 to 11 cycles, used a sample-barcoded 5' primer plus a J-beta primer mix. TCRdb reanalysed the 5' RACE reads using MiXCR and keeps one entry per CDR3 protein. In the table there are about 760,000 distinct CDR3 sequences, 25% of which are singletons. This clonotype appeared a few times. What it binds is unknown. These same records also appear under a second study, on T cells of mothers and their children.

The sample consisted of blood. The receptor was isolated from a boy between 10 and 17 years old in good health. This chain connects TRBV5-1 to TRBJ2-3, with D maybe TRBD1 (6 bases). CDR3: CASSLANRASTDTQYF. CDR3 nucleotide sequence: TGCGCCAGCAGCTTGGCCAACAGGGCCAGCACAGATACGCAGTATTTT.